The 5 T cell receptor beta chains in this list originate from one sample, sequenced in a study of cytomegalovirus exposure and HLA in healthy donors. PCR primers comprised 60 Vbeta and 13 Jbeta primers. Clones were read by immunoSEQ multiplex PCR, and TCRdb kept only the in-frame ones, dropping some. The data contain around 100,000 clones, roughly 70% of them seen just once; the ten biggest clones take up 15% to 20%. The specimen sequenced was PBMCs. These receptors were collected from a woman aged 18-30 years in good health and CMV-seropositive.

The chain recombines TRBV19 with TRBJ1-6, with D possibly TRBD1 on 6 matching bases. This CDR3 is built from 16 residues. The ends were cut back, 3 bases at V and 8 bases at J, with 17 bases in the middle. Germline loops: CDR1 LNHDA, CDR2 SQIVND (reference sequence). The CDR3, as DNA: TGTGCCAGTAGTATTGGCAGGGGCAAGCTATATTCACCCCTCCACTTT. Protein sequence: CASSIGRGKLYSPLHF.

The genes are TRBV7-4 and TRBJ2-3; 9 nucleotides agree with TRBD1. Trimming cost V 3 bases and J 3 bases; bases outside gene matches: 4. CDR3 size: 15 residues. Germline lookup yields CDR1 SGHVT and CDR2 SQSDAQ. CDR3 nucleotide sequence: TGTGCCAGCAGCTTTGGGACAGGGAGGACAGATACGCAGTATTTT. Protein: CASSFGTGRTDTQYF. Filled out from reference TRBV7-4 and TRBJ2-3, the complete variable domain reads GAGVSQSPRYKVAKRGRDVALRCDSISGHVTLYWYRQTLGQGSEVLTYSQSDAQRDKSGRPSGRFSAERPERSVSTLKIQRTEQGDSAVYLCASSFGTGRTDTQYFGPGTRLTVL.

This chain connects TRBV7-8 to TRBJ2-1, with TRBD2 matching over 10 bases. V shed 7 bases and J 0 bases; nucleotides not matched to a gene: 12. The CDR3 totals 18 residues. The germline CDR1 and CDR2 sequences are SGHVS and FQNEAQ. As DNA, the CDR3 is TGTGCCAGCATCCGACTAGCGGGCATGCCTACCTCCTACAATGAGCAGTTCTTC. Protein sequence: CASIRLAGMPTSYNEQFF.

V and J are TRBV7-2 and TRBJ2-5; no clear D gene. Germline CDR1 reads SGHTA; CDR2 reads FQGNSA. V was pared by 5 bases and J by 4 bases, with 11 bases between. This CDR3 comprises 13 residues. This CDR3 reads CASSLTVRETQYF. CDR3 nucleotides: TGTGCCAGCAGCCTTACAGTGCGAGAGACCCAGTACTTC. The full variable domain, its missing parts supplied by reference TRBV7-2 and TRBJ2-5, is GAGVSQSPSNKVTEKGKDVELRCDPISGHTALYWYRQSLGQGLEFLIYFQGNSAPDKSGLPSDRFSAERTGGSVSTLTIQRTQQEDSAVYLCASSLTVRETQYFGPGTRLLVL.

The V and J genes are TRBV19 and TRBJ1-3; TRBD1 agrees at 8 bases. In germline, CDR1 is LNHDA, CDR2 SQIVND (reference sequence). The ends lost 6 bases at V and 0 bases at J; junction bases unmatched: 7. The CDR3 has 16 amino acids. CDR3 DNA sequence: TGTGCCAGTAGGGGGGCGGACAGGGCCTCTGGAAACACCATATATTTT. It specifies CASRGADRASGNTIYF.